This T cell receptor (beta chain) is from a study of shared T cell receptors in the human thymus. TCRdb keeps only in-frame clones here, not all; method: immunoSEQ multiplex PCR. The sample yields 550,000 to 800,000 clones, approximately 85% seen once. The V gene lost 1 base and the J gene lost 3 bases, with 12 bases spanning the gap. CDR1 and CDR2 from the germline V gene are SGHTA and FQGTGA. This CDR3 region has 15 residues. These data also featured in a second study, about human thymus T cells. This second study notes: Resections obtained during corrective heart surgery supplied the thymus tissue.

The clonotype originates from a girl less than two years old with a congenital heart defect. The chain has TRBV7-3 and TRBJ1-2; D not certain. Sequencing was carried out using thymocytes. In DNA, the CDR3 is TGTGCCAGCAGCTTAAGCCCTGACACGCACTATGGCTACACCTTC. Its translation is CASSLSPDTHYGYTF. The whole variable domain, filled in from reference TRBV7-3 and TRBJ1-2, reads GAGVSQTPSNKVTEKGKYVELRCDPISGHTALYWYRQSLGQGPEFLIYFQGTGAADDSGLPNDRFFAVRPEGSVSTLKIQRTERGDSAVYLCASSLSPDTHYGYTFGSGTRLTVV.